The clone carrying this T cell receptor (beta chain) has a count of ten or more. The data are from a study of T cells in Graves' hyperthyroidism and ophthalmopathy. RNA transcripts served as the template for amplifying TCR beta CDR3 regions. The HTBI primer set was used in a first-round RT-PCR of the TCR CDR3. Each CDR3 protein is one row after TCRdb ran MiXCR on the multiplex PCR reads. Of a few hundred thousand distinct CDR3 sequences listed, approximately 15% are singletons. From germline, CDR1 is MNHNS and CDR2 SASEGT. The ends were cut back, 6 bases at V and 0 bases at J, with 14 bases in the middle. The CDR3 runs to 15 residues.

This receptor was taken from a woman aged 18 to 35 with Graves' hyperthyroidism. The chain uses TRBV6-1 and TRBJ1-1; D possibly corresponds to TRBD1 (6 bases). The sample consisted of blood. CDR3 DNA sequence: TGTGCCAGCAGCCCCCGGACAGCAATGAACACTGAAGCTTTCTTT. Translated, it gives CASSPRTAMNTEAFF.